What follows describes a single T cell receptor beta chain. Antigen specificity is unknown. The data belong to a study of T cells in narcolepsy. Whole-study context: Healthy controls were enrolled alongside patients with narcolepsy type 1 or type 2. Study-wide points: Autoreactive clonotypes reportedly recurred in blood of same and different patients, not controls. Same-patient CSF and blood CD4+ T cell clonotypes included HCRT-specific and TRIB2-specific autoreactive ones.

Measured with immunoSEQ multiplex PCR; TCRdb has only the in-frame clones, and not every one. Of over 25,000 clones detected, 86% appear once; the ten largest clones hold 0.95% to 1.2%. The CDR3 runs 15 residues. Germline V CDR1 and CDR2: MDHEN, SYDVKM. Trimming took off 3 bases at V and 5 bases at J, with 16 bases between the two ends. Specimen: CD45RA- memory CD4+ T cells from PBMCs. The source is a human donor with narcolepsy. This chain joins TRBV28 and TRBJ2-5; the D gene could be TRBD1 or TRBD2 (5 bases each). The CDR3 nucleotides are TGTGCCAGCAGTTTCTTCGGGACGTCGGACGAGACCCAGTACTTC. Translated: CASSFFGTSDETQYF.